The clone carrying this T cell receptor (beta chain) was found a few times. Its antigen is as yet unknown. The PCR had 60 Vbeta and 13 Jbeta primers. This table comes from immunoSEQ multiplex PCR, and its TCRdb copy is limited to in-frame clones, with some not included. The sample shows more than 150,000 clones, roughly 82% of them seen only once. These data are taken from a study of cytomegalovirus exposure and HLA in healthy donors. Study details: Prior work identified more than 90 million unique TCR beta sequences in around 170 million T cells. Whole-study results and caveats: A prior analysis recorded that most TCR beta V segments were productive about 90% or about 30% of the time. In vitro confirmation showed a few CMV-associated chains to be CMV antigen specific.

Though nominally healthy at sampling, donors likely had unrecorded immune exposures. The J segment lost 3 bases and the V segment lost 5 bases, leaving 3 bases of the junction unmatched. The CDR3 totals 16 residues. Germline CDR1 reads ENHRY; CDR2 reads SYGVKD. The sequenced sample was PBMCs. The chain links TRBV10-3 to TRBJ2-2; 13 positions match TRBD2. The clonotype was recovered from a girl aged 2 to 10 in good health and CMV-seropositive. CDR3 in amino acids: CAISYTSGRDTGELFF. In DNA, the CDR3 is TGTGCCATCAGTTACACTAGCGGGAGGGACACCGGGGAGCTGTTTTTT.